The sequence of this T cell receptor beta chain was determined in a study of cytomegalovirus exposure and HLA in healthy donors (TCRdb year 2017). Looking at the study overall: An earlier analysis of more than 550 of the donors reported around 280 Gb of sequence data and 117 million unique TCR beta sequences obtained from approximately 180 million T cells. To decide whether each TCR beta V gene segment behaved as functional or pseudogenic, an earlier analysis of some 600 of the donors relied on high-throughput TCR beta sequencing. The study combined high-throughput TCR immunosequencing, statistical association of individual TCRs with disease status, and machine learning to predict cytomegalovirus infection status. The later analysis used no new phenotypic data to find candidate immune exposures, relying instead on TCR beta sequences and their occurrence across donors. Of the 300 to 400 genotyped donors, approximately 80% fell in the genetic ancestry cluster associated with self-reported Caucasian donors. On average, over 200,000 unique TCR beta nucleotide sequences were sequenced per donor among about 400 genotyped donors of the cohort, with 15% to 20% of those sequences being non-productive. About 330 gigabases of sequencing data and around 80 million unique TCR sequences made up an early release that covered approximately 650 HLA-typed donors. Because of strong linkage in the cohort, roughly five DR-DQ haplotypes were treated as single units for association and clustering. The study profiled the T cell repertoires of hundreds of subjects by immunosequencing and related them to cytomegalovirus serostatus. Besides the first cohort of 666 subjects, a separate validation cohort made up of 120 or so different subjects was used. The study was designed to test whether signatures of past pathogen exposure could be identified by cataloging public T cell receptors. Both class I and class II loci were covered by HLA typing, at four-digit resolution. Alongside the repertoire data, information on donor age, sex, ethnicity and CMV serostatus was compiled. Genome-wide SNP genotypes for about 65% of the 666 donors were used in a later genetic analysis, which treated that subset as a discovery cohort. All discovery cohort repertoires had been generated on a single sequencing platform. To study patterns of TCR occurrence, a later analysis re-analyzed previously published TCR beta repertoires from 666 donors and added high-resolution HLA genotyping. Typing coverage varied by locus: about 620-640 donors for A, B, C, DRB1 and DQB1; approximately 560 for DQA1; more than 600 for DPA1; around 490 for DPB1. The paper as a whole reports these results and caveats: The classifier was reported to diagnose cytomegalovirus status with high specificity and sensitivity in both the original cohort and the validation cohort. A later analysis associated about 17,000 TCR beta sequences with specific HLA alleles at a false discovery rate of 0.05. According to a later analysis, parvovirus B19, influenza, CMV and Epstein-Barr virus appeared linked to several top co-occurrence clusters. According to a later analysis, TCR association rates differed among HLA loci, with DRB1 alleles showing the most associated TCRs and HLA-C alleles showing the fewest. Some IMGT-functional V segments, including TRBV6-2 and TRBV6-3, could not be distinguished by the 87-base-pair reads and were therefore excluded. In a later analysis, HLA-associated TCR beta chains showed more clonal expansion and lower generation probabilities than non-associated chains that were equally common. A few of the identified cytomegalovirus-associated TCR beta chains were confirmed in vitro to be specific for cytomegalovirus antigens. According to a later analysis, most CMV-associated TCR beta chains appeared to be HLA-restricted, and the HLA associations seemed to be driven largely by CMV exposure. A further reported finding was that TCR beta sequences accurately predicted the HLA-A and HLA-B alleles for most subjects in the first cohort. Compared with the roughly 700-donor mean, donors in an Asian-associated ancestry cluster had fewer N-insertions in productive TCRs, according to a later genetic analysis. Correlated functional status among segregating V segments might be attributable to linkage disequilibrium, but an unknown experimental factor could not be ruled out. The sequencing pipeline was judged likely to have produced a cluster of highly shared sequence variants as a technical artifact. CMV serostatus was the only immune exposure information available for the cohort. The authors suggested that the approach could potentially be generalized to other disease states and immunological phenotypes. The cohort was sequenced for TCR beta chains only, and without alpha or paired-chain data the features that could be detected were limited. While some public TCRs were present in many individuals, most TCR sequences turned up only very rarely across donors. Roughly uniform sequencing depth across donors was assumed in presence/absence analyses, although this assumption may not hold. Broadly in line with IMGT annotations, most TCR beta V segments showed up in productive rearrangements about 87% or about 30% of the time in an earlier analysis of several hundred of the donors. Because HLA typing was unavailable for some donors at each locus, only the typed subset was used in association tests. A total of fewer than 200 TCR beta chains were listed by the study as associated with cytomegalovirus. Assigning TCR associations to individual alleles was difficult when HLA alleles, especially DR and DQ, strongly co-occurred. A later genetic analysis associated a missense DCLRE1C variant with V-gene and J-gene trimming of TCR beta chains, and an independent cohort replicated the association. Roughly 17 rarely observed V segments, including chromosome 9 orphons, were excluded from the earlier analysis of approximately 500 of the donors because counts were too low.

The cohort comprised several hundred healthy bone marrow donors. Cohort members were all nominally healthy when sampled, although unrecorded immune exposures were likely present. The donor was CMV seronegative and belonged to the group of around 350 seronegative cohort members. A peripheral blood sample was provided by each donor, and peripheral blood mononuclear cells were used for TCR beta sequencing. The Qiagen DNeasy Blood Extraction Kit was used to extract genomic DNA from the blood cell samples. Comment on this clone: No antigen is known for it.

Receptor amplification or capture employed the immunoSEQ multiplex PCR assay. For the multiplex PCR, a mixture combining 60 forward primers for TCR Vbeta segments and 13 reverse primers for TCR Jbeta segments was used. A multiplex PCR assay on genomic DNA amplified the CDR3 region of rearranged TCR beta genes. Amplified TCR beta libraries were sequenced as 87-base-pair reads on the Illumina HiSeq System. Under the source paper's analysis protocol: A later analysis counted about 82 million unique TCR beta chains across the 550 to 700 repertoires, and about 10 million of these chains were shared by at least two donors. To remove PCR and sequencing errors, raw reads were error-corrected and collapsed into unique sequences using a nearest-neighbor algorithm that merged closely related sequences. CDR3 sequences were aligned to IMGT reference sequences to assign V, D and J gene segments. For a sequence to be retained, a match of at least six nucleotides to both a V gene segment and a J gene segment was required. A rearrangement counted as productive if the CDR3 had no stop codons and remained in frame with V and J, and every other rearrangement counted as non-productive. CDR3 was defined according to IMGT convention as the region running from the second conserved V-encoded cysteine to the conserved J-encoded phenylalanine. Sequences without an unambiguous match to a single V gene segment were excluded from the earlier analysis of a few hundred of the donors. In an earlier analysis of approximately 590 of the donors, V segments were called functional above 56.7% productive rearrangements and were called segregating when the between-donor standard deviation exceeded 5%. A statistical classification framework was built for diagnosing cytomegalovirus status from the catalog of TCR beta chain sequences. V and J gene assignment, in a later analysis, came from comparing TCR nucleotide sequences with IMGT/GENE-DB human TR gene sequences. Using the TCRdist pipeline, a later analysis assigned CDR3 sequences along with most-parsimonious VDJ recombination scenarios. In a later analysis, each TCR beta chain was defined by its CDR3 amino acid sequence together with its V-gene family, and reads lacking a unique V-gene family were excluded. As a way to deal with suspected cross-contamination and a sequencing artifact, a later analysis dropped 450 to 600 nucleotide sequences that were highly shared and had low generation probability. For each public chain, a later analysis derived a clonal expansion index from normalized ranks of inferred template counts within each repertoire. A later analysis computed generation probabilities with a VDJ recombination model fitted to out-of-frame rearrangements, and checked the results against IGoR. In a later analysis, TCR-TCR, TCR-HLA and TCR-CMV co-occurrence was scored with hypergeometric tests, and a repertoire-size bias correction was applied to TCR pairs. In a later analysis, false discovery rates were estimated by permuting HLA or CMV assignments 20 times. A later analysis grouped co-occurring TCRs with DBSCAN, adding TCRdist sequence similarity when clustering within HLA-allele-positive subsets. For co-occurrence clustering, repertoires with fewer than 30,000 or more than 120,000 public chains were excluded, along with several repertoires with anomalous nucleotide sharing. TCRdb took this table from immuneACCESS and kept in-frame rearrangements with V and J called. Such tables lack part of the clones; where checked against another copy, unresolved V genes explain under half of the gap, and the rest is unexplained. The V and J calls and clone size were taken over from that table, and D and trimming were inferred from the DNA. The sample table holds approximately 80,000 clones. The ten largest clones represent 1.1% of the sample.

There are 15 amino acids in the CDR3, from cysteine to phenylalanine inclusive. CDR3 DNA is the only sequence kept; it has 45 bases, read in frame from the first base. The germline V gene encodes CDR1 SGHRS and CDR2 YFSETQ. Clipping removes 7 bases from V and 1 base from J, with 7 as the unmatched junction base count. The V and J genes are TRBV5-1 and TRBJ2-2; a stretch of 7 junction bases matches TRBD1. Material: PBMCs. The receptor was isolated from a woman aged 25 to 39 in good health and CMV-seronegative. The nucleotide sequence reads TGCGCCAGCGGGACCGGACAGGTGAACACCGGGGAGCTGTTTTTT. It translates to CASGTGQVNTGELFF. The full variable domain, completed from the reference TRBV5-1 and TRBJ2-2 proteins outside the CDR3, reads KAGVTQTPRYLIKTRGQQVTLSCSPISGHRSVSWYQQTPGQGLQFLFEYFSETQRNKGNFPGRFSGRQFSNSRSEMNVSTLELGDSALYLCASGTGQVNTGELFFGEGSRLTVL.